The TCR beta chain described here comes from a study of T cell repertoires in cytomegalovirus infection. Looking at the study overall: It can be stated that public TCR beta signatures indicated CMV infection as well as a matching HLA type.

Overall study results and limits: Within the response measured ex vivo, HLA-C-restricted CMV-specific TCR beta clonotypes were dominant.

V lost 2 bases and J lost 1; bases outside the gene matches: 6. CDR1 DFQATT and CDR2 SNEGSKA come from the germline V gene (reference sequence). The CDR3 contains 17 residues. MiXCR was run by TCRdb on the reads, yielding one entry per CDR3 protein. The table includes roughly 570,000 distinct CDR3 sequences, almost 40% detected once. On this clonotype: Antigen unknown.

This chain connects TRBV20-1 to TRBJ2-6; 9 positions match TRBD2. This TCR was recovered from a human donor in good health (CMV status not recorded). Some clones in this sample may be carry-over from other donors' samples. Material: cultured PBMCs, obtained from culture after CMV antigen stimulation. The CDR3 spells CSARPPGLASGANVLTF. CDR3 in DNA: TGCAGTGCTAGACCTCCGGGACTAGCTTCTGGGGCCAACGTCCTGACTTTC.